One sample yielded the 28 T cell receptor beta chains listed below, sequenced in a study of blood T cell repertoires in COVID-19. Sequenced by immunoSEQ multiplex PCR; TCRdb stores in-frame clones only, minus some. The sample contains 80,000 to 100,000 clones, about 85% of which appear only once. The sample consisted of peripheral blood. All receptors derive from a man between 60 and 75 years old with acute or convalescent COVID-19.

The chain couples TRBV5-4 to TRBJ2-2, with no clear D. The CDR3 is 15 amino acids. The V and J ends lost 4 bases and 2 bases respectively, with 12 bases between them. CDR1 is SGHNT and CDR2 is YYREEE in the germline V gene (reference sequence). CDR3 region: CASSIGVRNTGELFF. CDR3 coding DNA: TGTGCCAGCAGCATCGGAGTGCGAAACACCGGGGAGCTGTTTTTT.

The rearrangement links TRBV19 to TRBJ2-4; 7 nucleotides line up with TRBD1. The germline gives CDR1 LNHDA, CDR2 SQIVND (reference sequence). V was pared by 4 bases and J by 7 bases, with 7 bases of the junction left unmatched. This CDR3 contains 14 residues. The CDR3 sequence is CASSRDRTTNIQYF. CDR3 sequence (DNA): TGTGCCAGTAGTAGGGACAGAACTACTAACATTCAGTACTTC. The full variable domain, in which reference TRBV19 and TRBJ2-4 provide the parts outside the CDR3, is DGGITQSPKYLFRKEGQNVTLSCEQNLNHDAMYWYRQDPGQGLRLIYYSQIVNDFQKGDIAEGYSVSREKKESFPLTVTSAQKNPTAFYLCASSRDRTTNIQYFGAGTRLSVL.

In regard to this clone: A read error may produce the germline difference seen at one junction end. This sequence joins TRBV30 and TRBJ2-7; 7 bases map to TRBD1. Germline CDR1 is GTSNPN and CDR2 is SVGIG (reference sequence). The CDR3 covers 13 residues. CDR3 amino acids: CAWSVATGFELYF. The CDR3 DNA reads TGTGCCTGGAGTGTAGCGACAGGGTTTGAGCTGTACTTC.

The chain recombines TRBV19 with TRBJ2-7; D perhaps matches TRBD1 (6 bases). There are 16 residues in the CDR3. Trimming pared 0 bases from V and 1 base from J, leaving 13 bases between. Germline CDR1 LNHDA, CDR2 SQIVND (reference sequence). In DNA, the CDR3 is TGTGCCAGTAGTATAGATTTAGGCAGGGGATCCTACGAGCAGTACTTC. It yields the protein CASSIDLGRGSYEQYF.

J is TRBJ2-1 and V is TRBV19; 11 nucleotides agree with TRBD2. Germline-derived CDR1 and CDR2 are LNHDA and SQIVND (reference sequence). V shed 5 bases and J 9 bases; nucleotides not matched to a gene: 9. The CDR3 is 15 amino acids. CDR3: CASSPGTSGFGEQFF. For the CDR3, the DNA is TGTGCCAGTAGTCCCGGGACTAGCGGCTTCGGTGAGCAGTTCTTC.

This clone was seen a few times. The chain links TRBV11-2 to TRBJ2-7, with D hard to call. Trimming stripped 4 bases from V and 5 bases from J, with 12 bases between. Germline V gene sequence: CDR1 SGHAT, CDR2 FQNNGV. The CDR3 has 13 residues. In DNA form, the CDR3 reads TGTGCCAGCAGCTGGGTACCGGGTAACGAGCAGTACTTC. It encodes CASSWVPGNEQYF.

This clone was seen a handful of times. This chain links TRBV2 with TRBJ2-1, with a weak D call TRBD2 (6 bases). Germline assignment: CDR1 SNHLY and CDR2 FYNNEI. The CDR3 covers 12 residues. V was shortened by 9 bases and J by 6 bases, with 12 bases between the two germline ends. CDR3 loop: CARVAGGNEQFF. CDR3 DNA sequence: TGTGCCAGAGTCGCCGGGGGCAATGAGCAGTTCTTC.

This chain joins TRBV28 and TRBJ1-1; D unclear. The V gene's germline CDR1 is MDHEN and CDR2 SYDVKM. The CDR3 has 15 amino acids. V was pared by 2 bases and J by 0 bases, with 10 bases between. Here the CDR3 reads CASSLPYDLNTEAFF. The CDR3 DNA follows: TGTGCCAGCAGTTTACCATATGACTTGAACACTGAAGCTTTCTTT.

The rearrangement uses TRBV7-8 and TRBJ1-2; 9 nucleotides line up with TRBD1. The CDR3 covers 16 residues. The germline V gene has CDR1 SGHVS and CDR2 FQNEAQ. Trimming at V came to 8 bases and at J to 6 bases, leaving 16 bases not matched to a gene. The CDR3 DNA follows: TGTGCCAGCTTGCTACAGGGGGCAATAATGTCAGATGGCTACACCTTC. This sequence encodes CASLLQGAIMSDGYTF.

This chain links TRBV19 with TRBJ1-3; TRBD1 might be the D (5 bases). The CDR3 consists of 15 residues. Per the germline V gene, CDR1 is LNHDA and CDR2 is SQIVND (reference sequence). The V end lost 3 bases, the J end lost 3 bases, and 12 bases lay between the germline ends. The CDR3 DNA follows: TGTGCCAGTAGTATCTCTAGCGGGGGTGGAAACACCATATATTTT. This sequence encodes CASSISSGGGNTIYF.

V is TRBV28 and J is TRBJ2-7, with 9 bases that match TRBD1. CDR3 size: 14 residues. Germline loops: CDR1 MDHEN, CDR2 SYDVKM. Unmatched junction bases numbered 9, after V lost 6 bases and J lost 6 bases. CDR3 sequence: CASSVGTGTREQYF. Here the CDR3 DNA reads TGTGCCAGCAGCGTCGGGACAGGGACGCGCGAGCAGTACTTC.

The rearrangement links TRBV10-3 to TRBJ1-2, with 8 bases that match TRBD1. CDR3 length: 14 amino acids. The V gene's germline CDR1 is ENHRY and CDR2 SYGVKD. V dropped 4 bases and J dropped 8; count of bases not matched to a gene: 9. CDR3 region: CAISGTGYSEGYTF. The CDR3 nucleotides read TGTGCCATCAGTGGGACAGGGTATTCGGAGGGCTACACCTTC.

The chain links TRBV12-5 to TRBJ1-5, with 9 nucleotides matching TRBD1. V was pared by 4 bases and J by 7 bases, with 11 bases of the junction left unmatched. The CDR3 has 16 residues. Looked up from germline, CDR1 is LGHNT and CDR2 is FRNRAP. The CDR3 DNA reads TGTGCTAGTGGTTCCGTTTTCGGGGACAGGGTACAGCCCCAGCATTTT. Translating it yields CASGSVFGDRVQPQHF.

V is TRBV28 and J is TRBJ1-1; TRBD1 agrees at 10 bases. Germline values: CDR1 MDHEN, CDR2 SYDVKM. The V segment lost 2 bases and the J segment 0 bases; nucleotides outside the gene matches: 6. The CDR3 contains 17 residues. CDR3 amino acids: CASSLPRTGGLNTEAFF. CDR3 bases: TGTGCCAGCAGTTTACCCCGGACAGGGGGGTTGAACACTGAAGCTTTCTTT.

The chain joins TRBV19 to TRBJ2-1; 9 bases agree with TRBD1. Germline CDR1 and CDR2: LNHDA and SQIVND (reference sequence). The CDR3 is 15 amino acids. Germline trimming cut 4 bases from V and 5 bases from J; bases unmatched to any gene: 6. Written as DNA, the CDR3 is TGTGCCAGTAGTAGAAGGACAGGGGAGAACAATGAGCAGTTCTTC. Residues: CASSRRTGENNEQFF.

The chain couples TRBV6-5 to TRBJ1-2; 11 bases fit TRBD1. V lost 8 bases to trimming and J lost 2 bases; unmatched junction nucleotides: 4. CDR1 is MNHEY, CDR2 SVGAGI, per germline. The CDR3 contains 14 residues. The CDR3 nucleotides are TGTGCCAGCGCCAGGACAGGGGGCAACTATGGCTACACCTTC. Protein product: CASARTGGNYGYTF.

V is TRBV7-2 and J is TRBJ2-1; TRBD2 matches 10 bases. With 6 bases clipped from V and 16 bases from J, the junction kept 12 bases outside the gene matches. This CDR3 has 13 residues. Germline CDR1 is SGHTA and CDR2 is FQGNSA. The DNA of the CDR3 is TGTGCCAGCAGGCAGGGAGCGGGGGGGCCTATTTTCTTC. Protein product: CASRQGAGGPIFF.

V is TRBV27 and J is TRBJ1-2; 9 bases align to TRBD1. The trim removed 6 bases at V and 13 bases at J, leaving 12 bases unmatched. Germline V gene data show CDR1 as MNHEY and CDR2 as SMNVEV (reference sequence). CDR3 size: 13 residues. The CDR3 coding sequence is TGTGCCAGCAGCCCGGGACAGGGCGGTGTCGGCACCTTC. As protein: CASSPGQGGVGTF.

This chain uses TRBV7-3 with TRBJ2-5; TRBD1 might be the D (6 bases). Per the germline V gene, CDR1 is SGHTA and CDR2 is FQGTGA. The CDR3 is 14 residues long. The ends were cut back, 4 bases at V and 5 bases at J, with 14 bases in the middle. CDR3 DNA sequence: TGTGCCAGCAGCTCCTCTGGGGGCGGGGAGACCCAGTACTTC. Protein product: CASSSSGGGETQYF.

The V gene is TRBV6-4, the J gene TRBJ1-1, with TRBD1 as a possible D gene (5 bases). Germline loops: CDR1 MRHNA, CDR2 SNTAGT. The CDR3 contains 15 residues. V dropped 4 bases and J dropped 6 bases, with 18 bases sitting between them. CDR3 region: CASSVRVTKGAEAFF. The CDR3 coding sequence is TGTGCCAGCAGTGTCAGGGTCACGAAGGGCGCTGAAGCTTTCTTT.

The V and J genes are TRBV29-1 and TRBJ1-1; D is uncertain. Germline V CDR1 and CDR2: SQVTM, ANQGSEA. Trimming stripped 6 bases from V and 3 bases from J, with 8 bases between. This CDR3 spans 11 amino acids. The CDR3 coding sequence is TGCAGCGTCCGGAGGGACACTGAAGCTTTCTTT. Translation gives CSVRRDTEAFF.

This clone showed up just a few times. The CDR3 spells CASSPGEGAGRNNEQFF. The CDR3 nucleotides read TGCGCCAGCAGCCCAGGGGAGGGTGCGGGACGGAACAATGAGCAGTTCTTC. This chain connects TRBV4-3 to TRBJ2-1, with D maybe TRBD2 (7 bases). The V gene lost 4 bases and the J gene lost 5 bases, with 21 bases spanning the gap. Germline lookup yields CDR1 LGHNA and CDR2 YSLEER. The CDR3 totals 17 residues.

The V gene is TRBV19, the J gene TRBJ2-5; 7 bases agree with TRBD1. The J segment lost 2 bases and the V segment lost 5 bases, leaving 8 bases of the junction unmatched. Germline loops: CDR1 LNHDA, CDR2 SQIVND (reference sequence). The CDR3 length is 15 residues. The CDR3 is CASSLWDSSQETQYF. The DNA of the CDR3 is TGTGCCAGTAGTCTATGGGACAGTTCTCAAGAGACCCAGTACTTC.

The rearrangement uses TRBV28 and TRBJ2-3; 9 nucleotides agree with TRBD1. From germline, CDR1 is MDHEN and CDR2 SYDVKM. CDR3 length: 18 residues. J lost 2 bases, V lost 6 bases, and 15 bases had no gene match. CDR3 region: CASSLPTGTGWATDTQYF. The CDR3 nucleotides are TGTGCCAGCAGCCTTCCCACGGGGACAGGGTGGGCCACAGATACGCAGTATTTT.

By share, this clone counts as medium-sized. CDR3 DNA sequence: TGTGCTAGTGGTTTGGGGGGGGGCTATCAGCCCCAGCATTTT. Its protein product is CASGLGGGYQPQHF. The chain carries TRBV12-5 and TRBJ1-5; D perhaps matches TRBD1 (6 bases). The CDR3 totals 14 residues. The germline gives CDR1 LGHNT, CDR2 FRNRAP. Trimming shortened V by 1 base and J by 5 bases, and 9 bases separated the two germline ends.

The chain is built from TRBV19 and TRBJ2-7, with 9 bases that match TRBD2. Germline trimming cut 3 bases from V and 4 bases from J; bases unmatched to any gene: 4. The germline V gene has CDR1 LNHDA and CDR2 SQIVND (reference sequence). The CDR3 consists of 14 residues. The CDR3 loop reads CASSIIAGVYEQYF. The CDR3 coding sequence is TGTGCCAGTAGTATTATAGCGGGGGTTTACGAGCAGTACTTC.

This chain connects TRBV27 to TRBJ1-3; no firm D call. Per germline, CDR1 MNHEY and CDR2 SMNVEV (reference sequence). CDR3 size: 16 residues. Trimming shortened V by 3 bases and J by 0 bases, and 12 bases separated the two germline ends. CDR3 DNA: TGTGCCAGCAGTTTGGGCAGTTTTTCCTCTGGAAACACCATATATTTT. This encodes CASSLGSFSSGNTIYF.

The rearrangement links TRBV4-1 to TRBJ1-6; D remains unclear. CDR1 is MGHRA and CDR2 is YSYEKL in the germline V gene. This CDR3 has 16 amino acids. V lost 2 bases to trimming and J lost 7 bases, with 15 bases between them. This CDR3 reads CASSQTLTRSNSPLHF. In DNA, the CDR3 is TGCGCCAGCAGCCAAACATTGACACGATCAAATTCACCCCTCCACTTT.